The clone carrying this TCR beta chain was recorded at least ten times. The CDR3 runs to 16 residues. V was cut by 6 bases and J by 1 base, with 16 bases left in between. From germline, CDR1 is DFQATT and CDR2 SNEGSKA (reference sequence). This record comes from a study of Graves' ophthalmopathy and Graves' hyperthyroidism. RNA transcripts were the template, and TCR beta CDR3 regions were amplified from them. First-round RT-PCR relied on HTBI primers, and a second-round multiplex PCR came next. TCRdb reprocessed the multiplex PCR reads with MiXCR, giving one entry per CDR3 protein. The sample has over a million distinct CDR3 sequences, around a third seen once. Aged 18 to 65, the patients with hyperthyroidism had under 2 months' duration and were newly diagnosed.

Sequencing was done on a sample of peripheral blood or thyroid tissue (not recorded which). This sequence originates from an adult man with Graves' hyperthyroidism. The rearrangement uses TRBV20-1 and TRBJ1-6; D is unclear. DNA for the CDR3: TGCAGTGCATCGGGCGCCGGGAGGTCCTATAATTCACCCCTCCACTTT. This sequence encodes CSASGAGRSYNSPLHF.